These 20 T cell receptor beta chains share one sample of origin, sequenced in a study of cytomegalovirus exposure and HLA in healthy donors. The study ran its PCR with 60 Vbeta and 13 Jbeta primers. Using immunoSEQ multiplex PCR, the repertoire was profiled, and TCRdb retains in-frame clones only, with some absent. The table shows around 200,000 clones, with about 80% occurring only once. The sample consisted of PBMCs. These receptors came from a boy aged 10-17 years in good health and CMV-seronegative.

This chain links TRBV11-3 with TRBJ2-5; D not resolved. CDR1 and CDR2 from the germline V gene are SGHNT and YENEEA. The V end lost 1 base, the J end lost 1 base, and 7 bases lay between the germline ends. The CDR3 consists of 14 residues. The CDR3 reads CASSLGPSQETQYF. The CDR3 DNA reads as TGTGCCAGCAGCTTAGGTCCCTCCCAAGAGACCCAGTACTTC.

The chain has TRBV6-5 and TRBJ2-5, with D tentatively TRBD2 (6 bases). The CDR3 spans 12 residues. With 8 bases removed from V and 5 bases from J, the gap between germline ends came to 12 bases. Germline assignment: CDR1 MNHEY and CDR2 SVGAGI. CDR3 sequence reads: CASRGLAETQYF. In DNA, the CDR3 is TGTGCCAGCCGGGGACTGGCGGAGACCCAGTACTTC.

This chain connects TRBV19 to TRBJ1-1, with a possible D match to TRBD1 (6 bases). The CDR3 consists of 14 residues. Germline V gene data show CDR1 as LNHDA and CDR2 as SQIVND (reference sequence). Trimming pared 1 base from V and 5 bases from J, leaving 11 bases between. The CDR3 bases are TGTGCCAGTAGTATAGTCCAGGGGAGTACTGAAGCTTTCTTT. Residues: CASSIVQGSTEAFF.

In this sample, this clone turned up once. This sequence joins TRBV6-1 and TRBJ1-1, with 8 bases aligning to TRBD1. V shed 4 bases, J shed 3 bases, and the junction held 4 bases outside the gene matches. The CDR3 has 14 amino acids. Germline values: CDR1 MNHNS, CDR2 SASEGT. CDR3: CASSGMTGDTEAFF. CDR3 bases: TGTGCCAGCAGTGGGATGACAGGGGACACTGAAGCTTTCTTT.

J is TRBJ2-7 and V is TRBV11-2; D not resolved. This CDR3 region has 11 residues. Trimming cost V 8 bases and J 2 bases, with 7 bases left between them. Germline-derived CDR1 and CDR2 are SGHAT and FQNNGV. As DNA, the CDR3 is TGTGCCAGCGCGGCTACCTACGAGCAGTACTTC. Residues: CASAATYEQYF.

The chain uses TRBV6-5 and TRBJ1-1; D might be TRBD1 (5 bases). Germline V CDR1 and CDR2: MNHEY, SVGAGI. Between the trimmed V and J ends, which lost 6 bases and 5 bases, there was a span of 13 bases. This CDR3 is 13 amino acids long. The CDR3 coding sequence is TGTGCCAGCAGCCTGAGACGGGGGACTGAAGCTTTCTTT. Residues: CASSLRRGTEAFF.

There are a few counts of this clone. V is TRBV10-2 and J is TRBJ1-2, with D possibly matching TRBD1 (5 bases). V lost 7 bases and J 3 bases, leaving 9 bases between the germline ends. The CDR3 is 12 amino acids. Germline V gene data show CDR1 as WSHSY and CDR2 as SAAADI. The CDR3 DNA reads TGCGCCAGCATTTCGGGGGACTATGGCTACACCTTC. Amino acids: CASISGDYGYTF.

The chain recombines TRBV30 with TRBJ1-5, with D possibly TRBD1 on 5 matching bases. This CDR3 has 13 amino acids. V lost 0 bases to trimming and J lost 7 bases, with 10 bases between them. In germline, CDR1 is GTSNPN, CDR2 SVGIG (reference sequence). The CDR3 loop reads CAWSVGGGQPQHF. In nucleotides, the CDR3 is TGTGCCTGGAGTGTCGGGGGAGGACAGCCCCAGCATTTT.

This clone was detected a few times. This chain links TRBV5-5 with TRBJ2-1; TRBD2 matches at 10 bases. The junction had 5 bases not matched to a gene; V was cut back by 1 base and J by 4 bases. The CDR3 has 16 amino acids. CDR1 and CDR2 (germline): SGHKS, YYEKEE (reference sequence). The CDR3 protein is CASSLSLAGTYNEQFF. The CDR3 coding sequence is TGTGCCAGCAGCTTGTCACTAGCGGGGACATACAATGAGCAGTTCTTC.

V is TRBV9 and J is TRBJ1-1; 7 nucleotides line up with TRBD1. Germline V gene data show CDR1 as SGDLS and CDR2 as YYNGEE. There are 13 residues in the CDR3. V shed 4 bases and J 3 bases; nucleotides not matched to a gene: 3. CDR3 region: CASSITGDTEAFF. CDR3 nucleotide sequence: TGTGCCAGCAGCATTACAGGGGACACTGAAGCTTTCTTT.

CDR3 sequence: CASSPLANTEAFF. The CDR3 DNA reads as TGTGCCAGCTCCCCGTTGGCCAACACTGAAGCTTTCTTT. The J gene is TRBJ1-1, the V gene TRBV18; D gene ambiguous. The germline V and J ends were trimmed by 6 bases and 2 bases, with 10 bases remaining between them. Looked up from germline, CDR1 is KGHSH and CDR2 is LQKENI. The CDR3 contains 13 residues.

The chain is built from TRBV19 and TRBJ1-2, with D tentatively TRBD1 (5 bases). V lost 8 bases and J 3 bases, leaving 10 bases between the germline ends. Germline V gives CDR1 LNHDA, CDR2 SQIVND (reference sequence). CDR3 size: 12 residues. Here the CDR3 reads CASGGRDYGYTF. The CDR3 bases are TGTGCCAGTGGCGGCAGGGACTATGGCTACACCTTC.

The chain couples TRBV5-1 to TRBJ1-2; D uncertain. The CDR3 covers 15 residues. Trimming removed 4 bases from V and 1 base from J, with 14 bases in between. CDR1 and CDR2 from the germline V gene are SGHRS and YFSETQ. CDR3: CASSQDIILNYGYTF. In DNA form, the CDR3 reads TGCGCCAGCAGCCAAGACATAATCCTTAACTATGGCTACACCTTC.

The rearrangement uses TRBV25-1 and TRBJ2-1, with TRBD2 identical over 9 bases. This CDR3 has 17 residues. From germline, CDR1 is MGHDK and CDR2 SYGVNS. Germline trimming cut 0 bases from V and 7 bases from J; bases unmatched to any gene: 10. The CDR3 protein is CASSEYFQRGEENEQFF. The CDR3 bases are TGTGCCAGCAGTGAATATTTCCAGCGGGGGGAGGAGAATGAGCAGTTCTTC.

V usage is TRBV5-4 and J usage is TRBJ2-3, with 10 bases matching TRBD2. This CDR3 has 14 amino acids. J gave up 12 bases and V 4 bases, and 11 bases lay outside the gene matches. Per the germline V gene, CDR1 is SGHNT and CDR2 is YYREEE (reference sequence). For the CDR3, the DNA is TGTGCCAGCAGCGGCCGGACTAGCGGAGCTTATCAGTATTTT. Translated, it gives CASSGRTSGAYQYF.

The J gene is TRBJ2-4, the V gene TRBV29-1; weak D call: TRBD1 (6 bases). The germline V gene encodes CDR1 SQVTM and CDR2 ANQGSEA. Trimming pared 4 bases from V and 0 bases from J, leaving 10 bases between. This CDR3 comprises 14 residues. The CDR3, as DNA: TGCAGCGTTGCAGGACAGTTAGCCAAAAACATTCAGTACTTC. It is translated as CSVAGQLAKNIQYF. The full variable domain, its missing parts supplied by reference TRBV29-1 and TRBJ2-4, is SAVISQKPSRDICQRGTSLTIQCQVDSQVTMMFWYRQQPGQSLTLIATANQGSEATYESGFVIDKFPISRPNLTFSTLTVSNMSPEDSSIYLCSVAGQLAKNIQYFGAGTRLSVL.

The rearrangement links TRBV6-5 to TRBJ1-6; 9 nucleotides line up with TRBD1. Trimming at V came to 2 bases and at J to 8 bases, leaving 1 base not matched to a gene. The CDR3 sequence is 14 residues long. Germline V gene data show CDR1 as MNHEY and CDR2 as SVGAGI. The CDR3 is CASSYGTGYSPLHF. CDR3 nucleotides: TGTGCCAGCAGTTACGGGACAGGGTATTCACCCCTCCACTTT.

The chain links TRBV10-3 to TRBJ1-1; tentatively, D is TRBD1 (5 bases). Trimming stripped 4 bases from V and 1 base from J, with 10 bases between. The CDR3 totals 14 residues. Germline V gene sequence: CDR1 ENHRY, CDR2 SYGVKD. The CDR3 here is CAISGAGSNTEAFF. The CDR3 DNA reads TGTGCCATCAGTGGGGCAGGGTCGAACACTGAAGCTTTCTTT.

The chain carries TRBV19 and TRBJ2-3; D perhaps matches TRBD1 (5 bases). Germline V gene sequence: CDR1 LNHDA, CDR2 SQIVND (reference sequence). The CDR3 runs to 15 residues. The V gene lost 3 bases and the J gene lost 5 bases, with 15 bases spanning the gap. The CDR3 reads CASSIMGLTQDTQYF. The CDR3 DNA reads TGTGCCAGTAGTATCATGGGGCTGACCCAAGATACGCAGTATTTT.

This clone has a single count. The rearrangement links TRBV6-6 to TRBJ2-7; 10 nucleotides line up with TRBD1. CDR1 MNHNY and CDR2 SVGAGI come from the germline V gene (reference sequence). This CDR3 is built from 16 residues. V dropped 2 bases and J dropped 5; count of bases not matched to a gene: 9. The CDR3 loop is CASSYRRDRGGHEQYF. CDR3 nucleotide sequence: TGTGCCAGCAGTTACCGCCGGGACAGGGGAGGCCACGAGCAGTACTTC.